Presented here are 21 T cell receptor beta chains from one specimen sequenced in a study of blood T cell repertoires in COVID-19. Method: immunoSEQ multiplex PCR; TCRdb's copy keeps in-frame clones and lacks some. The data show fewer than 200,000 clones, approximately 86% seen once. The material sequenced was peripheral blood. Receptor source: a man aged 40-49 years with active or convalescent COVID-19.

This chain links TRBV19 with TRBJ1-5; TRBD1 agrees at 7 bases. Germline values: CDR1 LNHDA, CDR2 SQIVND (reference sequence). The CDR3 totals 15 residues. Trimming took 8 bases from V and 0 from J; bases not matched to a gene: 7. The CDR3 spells CASSPQGYSNQPQHF. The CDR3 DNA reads TGTGCCAGTTCTCCACAGGGGTATAGCAATCAGCCCCAGCATTTT.

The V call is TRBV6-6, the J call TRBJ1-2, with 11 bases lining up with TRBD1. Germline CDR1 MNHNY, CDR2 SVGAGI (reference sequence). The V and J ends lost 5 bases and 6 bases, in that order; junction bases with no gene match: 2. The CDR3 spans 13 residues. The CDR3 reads CASSPGQGDGYTF. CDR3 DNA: TGTGCCAGCAGTCCGGGACAGGGGGATGGCTACACCTTC.

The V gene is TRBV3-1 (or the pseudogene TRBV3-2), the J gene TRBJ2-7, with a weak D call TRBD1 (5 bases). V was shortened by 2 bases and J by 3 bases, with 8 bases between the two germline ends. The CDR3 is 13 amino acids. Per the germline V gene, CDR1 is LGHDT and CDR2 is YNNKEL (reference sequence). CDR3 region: CASSQTDSYEQYF. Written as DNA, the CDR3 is TGTGCCAGCAGCCAAACCGACAGCTACGAGCAGTACTTC.

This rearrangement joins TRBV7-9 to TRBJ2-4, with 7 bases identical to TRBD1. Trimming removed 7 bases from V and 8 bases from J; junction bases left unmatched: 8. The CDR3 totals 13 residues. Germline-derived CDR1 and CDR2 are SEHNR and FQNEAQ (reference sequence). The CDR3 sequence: CASIGQARDIQYF. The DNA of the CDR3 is TGTGCCAGCATCGGACAGGCCAGGGACATTCAGTACTTC.

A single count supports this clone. CDR3 in DNA: TGTGCCAGCAGCTTCTGGCGGGGGACGACTAACTATGGCTACACCTTC. Translating it yields CASSFWRGTTNYGYTF. The chain couples TRBV5-4 to TRBJ1-2; weak D call: TRBD1 (5 bases). Germline values: CDR1 SGHNT, CDR2 YYREEE (reference sequence). CDR3 length: 16 residues. V lost 2 bases and J lost 0, with 14 bases in between.

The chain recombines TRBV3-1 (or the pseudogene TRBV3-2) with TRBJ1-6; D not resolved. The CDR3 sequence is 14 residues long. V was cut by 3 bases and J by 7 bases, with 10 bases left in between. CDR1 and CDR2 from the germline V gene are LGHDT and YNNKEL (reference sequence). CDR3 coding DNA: TGTGCCAGCAGCCATAGACGGGAAAATTCACCCCTCCACTTT. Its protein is CASSHRRENSPLHF.

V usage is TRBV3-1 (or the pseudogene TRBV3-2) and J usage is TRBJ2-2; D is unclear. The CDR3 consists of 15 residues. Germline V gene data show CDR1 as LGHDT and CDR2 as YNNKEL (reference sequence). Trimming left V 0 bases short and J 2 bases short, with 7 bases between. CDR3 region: CASSQDLANTGELFF. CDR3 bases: TGTGCCAGCAGCCAAGATCTGGCTAACACCGGGGAGCTGTTTTTT.

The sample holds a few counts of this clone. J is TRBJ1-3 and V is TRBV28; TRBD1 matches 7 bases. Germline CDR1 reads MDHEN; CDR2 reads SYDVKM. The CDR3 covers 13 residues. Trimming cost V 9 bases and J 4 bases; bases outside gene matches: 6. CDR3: CASKGGAGNTIYF. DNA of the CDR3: TGTGCCAGTAAAGGGGGCGCAGGAAACACCATATATTTT.

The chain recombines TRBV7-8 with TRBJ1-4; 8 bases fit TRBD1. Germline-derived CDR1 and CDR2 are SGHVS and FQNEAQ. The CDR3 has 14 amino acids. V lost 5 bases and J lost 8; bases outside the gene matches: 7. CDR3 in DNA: TGTGCCAGCAGCCAGGACAGGGTCGGCGAAAAACTGTTTTTT. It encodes CASSQDRVGEKLFF.

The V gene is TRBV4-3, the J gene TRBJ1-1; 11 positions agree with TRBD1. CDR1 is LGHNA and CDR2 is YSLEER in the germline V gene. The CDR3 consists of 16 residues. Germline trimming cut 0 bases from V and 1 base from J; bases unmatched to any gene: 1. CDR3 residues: CASSQDGTGGNTEAFF. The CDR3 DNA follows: TGCGCCAGCAGCCAAGATGGGACAGGGGGGAACACTGAAGCTTTCTTT.

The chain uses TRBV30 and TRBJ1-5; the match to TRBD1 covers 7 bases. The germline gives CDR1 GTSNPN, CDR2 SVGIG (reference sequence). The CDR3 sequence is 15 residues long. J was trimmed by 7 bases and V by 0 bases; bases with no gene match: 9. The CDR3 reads CAWSVPKGAGQPQHF. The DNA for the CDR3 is TGTGCCTGGAGTGTACCCAAGGGGGCTGGGCAGCCCCAGCATTTT.

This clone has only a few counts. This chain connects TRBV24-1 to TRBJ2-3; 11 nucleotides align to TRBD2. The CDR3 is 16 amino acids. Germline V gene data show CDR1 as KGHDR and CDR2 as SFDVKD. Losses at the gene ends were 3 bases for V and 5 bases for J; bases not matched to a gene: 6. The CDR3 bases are TGTGCCACCAGTGATCTCGGGACTAGCGGACTAGATACGCAGTATTTT. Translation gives CATSDLGTSGLDTQYF.

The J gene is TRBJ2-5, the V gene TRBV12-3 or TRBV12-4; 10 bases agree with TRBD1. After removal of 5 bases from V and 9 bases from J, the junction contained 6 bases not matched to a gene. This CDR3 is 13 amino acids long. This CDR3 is CASSRPGQGAQYF. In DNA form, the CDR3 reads TGTGCCAGCAGTCGACCCGGACAGGGGGCCCAGTACTTC.

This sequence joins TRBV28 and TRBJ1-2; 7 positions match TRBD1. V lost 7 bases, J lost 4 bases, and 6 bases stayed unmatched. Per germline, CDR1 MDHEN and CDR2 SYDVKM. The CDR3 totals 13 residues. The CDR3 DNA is TGTGCCAGCAATAGGGGACAGATCTATGGCTACACCTTC. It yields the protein CASNRGQIYGYTF.

The CDR3 region is CAWSFWGAEAFF. CDR3 in DNA: TGTGCCTGGTCATTCTGGGGGGCTGAAGCTTTCTTT. The rearrangement links TRBV30 to TRBJ1-1, with D possibly matching TRBD1 (5 bases). This CDR3 contains 12 residues. V was shortened by 5 bases and J by 6 bases, with 13 bases between the two germline ends. CDR1 GTSNPN and CDR2 SVGIG come from the germline V gene (reference sequence).

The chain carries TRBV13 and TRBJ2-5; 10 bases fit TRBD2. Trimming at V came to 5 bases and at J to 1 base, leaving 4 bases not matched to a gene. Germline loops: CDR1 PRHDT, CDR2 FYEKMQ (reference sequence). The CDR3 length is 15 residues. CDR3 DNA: TGTGCCAGCAGCACACTAGCGGGGCGCCAAGAGACCCAGTACTTC. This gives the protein CASSTLAGRQETQYF.

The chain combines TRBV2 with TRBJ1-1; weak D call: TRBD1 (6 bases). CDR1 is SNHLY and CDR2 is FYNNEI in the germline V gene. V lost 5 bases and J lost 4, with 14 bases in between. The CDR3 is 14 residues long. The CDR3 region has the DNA TGTGCCAGCAGTCGGCTAGGACAGTCCACTGAAGCTTTCTTT. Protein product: CASSRLGQSTEAFF.

CDR3 in amino acids: CASSFGGQSNQPQHF. The CDR3 DNA is TGTGCCAGCAGCTTCGGGGGGCAGAGCAATCAGCCCCAGCATTTT. The chain couples TRBV5-6 to TRBJ1-5; maybe TRBD1 (6 bases). The germline V gene has CDR1 SGHDT and CDR2 YYEEEE. CDR3 length: 15 residues. Trimming shortened V by 2 bases and J by 1 base, and 10 bases separated the two germline ends. The full variable domain, completed using reference TRBV5-6 and TRBJ1-5, is DAGVTQSPTHLIKTRGQQVTLRCSPKSGHDTVSWYQQALGQGPQFIFQYYEEEERQRGNFPDRFSGHQFPNYSSELNVNALLLGDSALYLCASSFGGQSNQPQHFGDGTRLSIL.

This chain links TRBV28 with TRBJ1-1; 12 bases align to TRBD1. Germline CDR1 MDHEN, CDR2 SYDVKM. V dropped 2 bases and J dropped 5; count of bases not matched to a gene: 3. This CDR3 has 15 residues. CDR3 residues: CASSLGTGGGTEAFF. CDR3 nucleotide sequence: TGTGCCAGCAGTTTAGGGACAGGGGGCGGAACTGAAGCTTTCTTT.

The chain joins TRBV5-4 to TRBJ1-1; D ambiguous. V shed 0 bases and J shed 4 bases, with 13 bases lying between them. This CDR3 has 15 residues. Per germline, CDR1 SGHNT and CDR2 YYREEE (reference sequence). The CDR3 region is CASSLDSLESTEAFF. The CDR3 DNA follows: TGTGCCAGCAGCTTGGACTCCCTGGAGAGCACTGAAGCTTTCTTT.

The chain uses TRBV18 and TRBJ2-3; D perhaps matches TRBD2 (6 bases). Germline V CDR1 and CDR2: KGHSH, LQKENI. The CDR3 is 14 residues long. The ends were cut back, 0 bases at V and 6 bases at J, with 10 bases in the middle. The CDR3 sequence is CASSPPSGRDTQYF. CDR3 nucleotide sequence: TGTGCCAGCTCACCACCGTCGGGGAGGGATACGCAGTATTTT.